This T cell receptor (beta chain) stems from a study of patients and donors after allogeneic stem cell transplantation. TCRdb fed the RT-PCR reads into MiXCR, producing one record per CDR3 protein. The sample has over 150,000 distinct CDR3 sequences; around two fifths are singletons. This clonotype was found a few times. The germline V and J ends were trimmed by 2 bases and 5 bases, with 6 bases remaining between them. Per the germline V gene, CDR1 is KGHDR and CDR2 is SFDVKD. The CDR3 has 13 amino acids. Source material: blood, either unsorted or a sorted T cell fraction (not recorded which). This clonotype was obtained from a human donor who was either an allogeneic HSCT recipient or a stem cell or donor lymphocyte infusion donor (not recorded which). It is not recorded whose cells these are; they may come from a transplant donor. This sequence joins TRBV24-1 and TRBJ2-1; D unclear. The CDR3 nucleotides are TGTGCCACCAGTGATTCTATCCACAATGAGCAGTTCTTC. Its protein product is CATSDSIHNEQFF.